This T cell receptor (beta chain) is from a study of blood T cell repertoires in COVID-19 (dated by TCRdb to 2020 to 2021). At the level of the whole study: Samples covering the acute and convalescent phases of COVID-19 were provided by collaborators in the United States, Italy and Spain. Where available, HLA class I and class II types were obtained from metadata supplied by the sample provider rather than from assay-based typing. A freely available public database, intended as a resource for researchers studying the immune response to SARS-CoV-2, is where the repertoires were released. The dataset comprised deeply sampled blood TCRbeta repertoires from subjects exposed to, actively infected with, or recovered from COVID-19. A de-identified subject ID, COVID-19 status, age in years and sex were almost always included in the sample metadata. Samples came from the ongoing ImmuneRACE study (first 160 participants) plus 1,254 subjects from 6 global collaborators. The material from the prospective study consisted of cDNA or gDNA derived from T cells, B-cell-depleted T cells, or PBMCs. Beyond this particular receptor, the publication reports: How much clinical and demographic metadata was included differed by source and by participant, and the metadata was provided uncurated.

Measured from the cysteine to the phenylalanine, the CDR3 is 12 residues long. The retained sequence is limited to the CDR3, 36 bases, with the frame set at the first base. CDR1 MNHEY and CDR2 SVGAGI are derived from the germline V gene. V ends up 5 bases short and J 10 bases short, with an unmatched junction base count of 5. This clone was seen more than once but under ten times. The antigen this receptor binds is unknown. No base qualities exist here, and no much larger clone lies one base off it. One collaborating source in Seattle enrolled patients during active infection and followed them longitudinally through the course of disease. The collaborating institutions used their own protocols to collect whole blood in K2EDTA tubes. Collaborator samples were shipped for TCRbeta analysis as frozen whole blood, isolated PBMCs, or DNA extracted from either sample type. TCRbeta CDR3 regions were amplified from genomic DNA using the immunoSEQ Assay, a bias-controlled multiplex PCR. Concerning the study's data processing: The number of nucleated cells in each sample was estimated from the amplification of reference gene primers within the assay. To quantify the absolute abundance of each unique TCRbeta CDR3 rearrangement, sequence reads were collapsed and filtered. For each sample, productive Simpson clonality was calculated by taking the square root of Simpson's diversity index across productive rearrangements. TCRdb re-hosts the immuneACCESS table, in-frame sequences only. Its copies lack some clones; in the studies checked, an unresolved V gene accounts for under half of them, and the cause for the rest is not known. That table supplies the V and J calls and clone size; D and trimming were determined from the DNA. This sample lists 95,000 to 150,000 clones; 92% were detected once. Of the sample, just over 2% is held by the ten largest clones.

The sample comprised peripheral blood. This sequence uses TRBV6-5 and TRBJ2-1; 7 nucleotides in the junction match TRBD2. This clonotype was sampled from a man aged 50 to 60 with COVID-19, enrolled during active disease. The DNA sequence reads TGTGCCAGCAGTCAGACTAGCCGGGAGCAGTTCTTC. Translated, it gives CASSQTSREQFF.